This TCR beta chain was recorded in a study of early T cells in non-severe SARS-CoV-2 infection. This clonotype showed up just a few times. Individual cDNA molecules were tagged with unique molecular identifiers, the study reported. One entry per CDR3 protein results from TCRdb running MiXCR on the 5' RACE reads. The profile covers more than 50,000 distinct CDR3 sequences, with approximately 12% appearing a single time and about 2.5% taken by the ten largest. The germline V gene has CDR1 SGHDN and CDR2 FVKESK. The length of the CDR3 is 14 residues. With 4 bases removed from V and 7 bases from J, the gap between germline ends came to 15 bases.

The V and J genes are TRBV14 and TRBJ2-3, with D tentatively TRBD2 (5 bases). Sequenced here: whole blood, sampled at baseline. The source of this sequence is an adult who was a healthcare worker with PCR-confirmed SARS-CoV-2 infection or an uninfected control (not recorded which). The DNA for the CDR3 is TGTGCCAGCAGCCTGGACGGACTTATTAATACGCAGTATTTT. This gives the protein CASSLDGLINTQYF.